This T cell receptor (beta chain) was captured by sequencing in a study of cytotoxic CD8 clonotypes in ibrutinib-treated CLL. Across the whole study: Median treatment time before response sampling was approximately twelve months, range 6 to 36.

The study, taken as a whole, reports: A rise in clonality was seen at ibrutinib response, and a fall back toward baseline was seen at progression. The study found public clonotypes uncommon, contracting or stable on treatment.

Germline V gene data show CDR1 as KGHSH and CDR2 as LQKENI. Trimming shortened V by 2 bases and J by 5 bases, and 9 bases separated the two germline ends. CDR3 size: 13 residues. With regard to this clone: Its target is unknown.

Clones were sequenced by immunoSEQ multiplex PCR, and TCRdb holds only the in-frame ones, with some missing. The data contain 150,000 or so clones, roughly 85% of them singletons. The chain employs TRBV18 and TRBJ2-5; D gene uncertain. This clonotype originated in a human donor with chronic lymphocytic leukemia. Material: PBMCs, obtained after 24 months of ibrutinib treatment. The DNA of the CDR3 is TGTGCCAGCTCACCAGGGGTTCGGGAGACCCAGTACTTC. It encodes CASSPGVRETQYF.